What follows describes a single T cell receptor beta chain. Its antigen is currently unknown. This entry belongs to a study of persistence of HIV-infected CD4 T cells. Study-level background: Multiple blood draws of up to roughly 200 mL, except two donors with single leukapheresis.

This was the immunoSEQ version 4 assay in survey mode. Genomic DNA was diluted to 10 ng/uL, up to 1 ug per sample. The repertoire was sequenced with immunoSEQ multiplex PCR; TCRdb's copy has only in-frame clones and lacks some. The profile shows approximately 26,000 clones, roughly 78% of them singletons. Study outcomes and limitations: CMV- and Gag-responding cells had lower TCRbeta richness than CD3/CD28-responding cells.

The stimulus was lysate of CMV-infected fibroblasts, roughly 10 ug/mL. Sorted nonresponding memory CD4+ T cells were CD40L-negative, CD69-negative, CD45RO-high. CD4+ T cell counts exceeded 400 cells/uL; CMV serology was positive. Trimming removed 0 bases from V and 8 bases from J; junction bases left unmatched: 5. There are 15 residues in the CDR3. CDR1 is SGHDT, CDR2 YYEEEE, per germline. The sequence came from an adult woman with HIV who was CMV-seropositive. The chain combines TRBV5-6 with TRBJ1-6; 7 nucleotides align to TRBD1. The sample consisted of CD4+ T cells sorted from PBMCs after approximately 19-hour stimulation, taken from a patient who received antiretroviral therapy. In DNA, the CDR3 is TGTGCCAGCAGCTTGGTAGACAGGGAGGATTCACCCCTCCACTTT. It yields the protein CASSLVDREDSPLHF.